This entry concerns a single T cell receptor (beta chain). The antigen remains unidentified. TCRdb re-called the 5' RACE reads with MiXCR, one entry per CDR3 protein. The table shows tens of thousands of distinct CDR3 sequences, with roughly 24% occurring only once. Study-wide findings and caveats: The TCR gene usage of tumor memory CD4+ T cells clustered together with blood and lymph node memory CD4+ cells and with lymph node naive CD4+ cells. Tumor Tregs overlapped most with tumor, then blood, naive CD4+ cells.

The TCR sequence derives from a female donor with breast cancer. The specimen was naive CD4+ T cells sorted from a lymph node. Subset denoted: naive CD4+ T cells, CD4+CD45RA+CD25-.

This chain's CDR3 is CASSSSGSSYNEQFF. The CDR3 bases are TGTGCCAGCAGTTCTAGCGGGAGTTCCTACAATGAGCAGTTCTTC. The chain is built from TRBV27 and TRBJ2-1; TRBD2 aligns across 10 bases. J gave up 1 base and V 4 bases, and 1 base lay outside the gene matches. CDR3 length: 15 amino acids. CDR1 and CDR2 (germline): MNHEY, SMNVEV (reference sequence).